The T cell receptor (beta chain) described here comes from a study of CD8+ T cells in alopecia areata. On the study more broadly: Those patients who were treated received oral tofacitinib, which was given at 5 to 10 mg twice daily for moderate-to-severe alopecia areata.

Points from the study as a whole: There were also resident alphabeta T cells of normal skin sequenced in scalp samples. Lesional scalp, notably in alopecia totalis/universalis, had clonality above that of normal scalp.

Germline V gene data show CDR1 as SEHNR and CDR2 as FQNEAQ (reference sequence). The junction had 6 bases not matched to a gene; V was cut back by 4 bases and J by 6 bases. The CDR3 covers 15 residues. In each case, RNA was isolated and then reverse transcribed into cDNA as the sequencing template. Sequenced by immunoSEQ multiplex PCR; TCRdb stores in-frame clones only, minus some. The table shows 90,000 to 150,000 clones, with more than 30% occurring only once. In regard to this clone: No antigen is known for it.

Alopecia areata patients provided lesional scalp punch biopsies and peripheral blood. This receptor was taken from a human donor with alopecia areata. The rearrangement uses TRBV7-9 and TRBJ2-1; TRBD2 matches 10 bases. Sequencing was done on a sample of CD4+ T cells sorted from blood. The CDR3 reads CASSWKREGLNEQFF. DNA for the CDR3: TGTGCCAGCAGCTGGAAGCGGGAGGGCCTCAATGAGCAGTTCTTC.